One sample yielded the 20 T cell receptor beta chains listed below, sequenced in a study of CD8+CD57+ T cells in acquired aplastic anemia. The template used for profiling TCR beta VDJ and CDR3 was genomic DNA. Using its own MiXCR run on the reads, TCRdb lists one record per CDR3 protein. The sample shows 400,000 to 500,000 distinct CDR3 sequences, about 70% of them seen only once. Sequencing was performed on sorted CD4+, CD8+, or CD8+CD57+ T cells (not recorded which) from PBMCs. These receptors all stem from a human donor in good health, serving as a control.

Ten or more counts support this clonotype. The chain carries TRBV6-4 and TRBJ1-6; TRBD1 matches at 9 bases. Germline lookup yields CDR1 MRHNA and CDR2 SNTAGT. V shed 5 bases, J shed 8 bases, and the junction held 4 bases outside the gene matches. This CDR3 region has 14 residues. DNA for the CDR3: TGTGCCAGCAGTCCCCGGACAGGGGATTCACCCCTCCACTTT. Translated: CASSPRTGDSPLHF.

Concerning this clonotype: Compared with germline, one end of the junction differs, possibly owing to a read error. The CDR3 loop reads CASSEVLIREEDF. The DNA of the CDR3 is TGCGCCAGCAGCGAAGTTCTTATCCGCGAGGAGGACTTC. This chain joins TRBV7-3 and TRBJ2-7; possibly TRBD2 for D (5 bases). Germline CDR1 reads SGHTA; CDR2 reads FQGTGA. The CDR3 sequence is 13 residues long.

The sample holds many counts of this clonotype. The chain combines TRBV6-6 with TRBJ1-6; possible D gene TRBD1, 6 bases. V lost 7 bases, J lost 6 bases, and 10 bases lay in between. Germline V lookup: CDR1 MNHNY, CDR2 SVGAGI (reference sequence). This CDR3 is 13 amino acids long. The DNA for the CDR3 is TGTGCCAGCACCGGACAGTTTAATTCACCCCTCCACTTT. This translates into CASTGQFNSPLHF.

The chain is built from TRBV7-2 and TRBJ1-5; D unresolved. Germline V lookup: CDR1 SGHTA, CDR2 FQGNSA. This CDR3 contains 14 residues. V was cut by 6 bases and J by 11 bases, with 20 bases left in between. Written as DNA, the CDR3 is TGTGCCAGCAGATCGGGAGGCGGCACTGAAGCCCAGCATTTT. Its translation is CASRSGGGTEAQHF.

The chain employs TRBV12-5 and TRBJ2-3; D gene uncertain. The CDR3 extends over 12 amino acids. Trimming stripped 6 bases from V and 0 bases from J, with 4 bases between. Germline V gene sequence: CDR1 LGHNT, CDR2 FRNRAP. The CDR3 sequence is CASGVSTDTQYF. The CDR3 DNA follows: TGTGCTAGTGGCGTCAGCACAGATACGCAGTATTTT.

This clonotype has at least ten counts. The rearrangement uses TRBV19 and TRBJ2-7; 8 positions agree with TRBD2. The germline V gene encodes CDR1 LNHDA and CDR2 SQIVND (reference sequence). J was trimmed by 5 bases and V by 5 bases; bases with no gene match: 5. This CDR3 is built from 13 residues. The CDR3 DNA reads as TGTGCCAGTAGTCCGGCGGGGGGCCACGAGCAGTACTTC. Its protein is CASSPAGGHEQYF.

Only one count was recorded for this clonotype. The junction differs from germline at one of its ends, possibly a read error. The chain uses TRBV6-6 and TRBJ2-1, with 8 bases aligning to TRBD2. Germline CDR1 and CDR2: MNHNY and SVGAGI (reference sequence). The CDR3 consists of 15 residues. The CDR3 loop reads CASSQGGGGYNEQSF. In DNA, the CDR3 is TGTGCCAGCAGTCAAGGTGGCGGGGGGTACAATGAGCAGTCCTTC.

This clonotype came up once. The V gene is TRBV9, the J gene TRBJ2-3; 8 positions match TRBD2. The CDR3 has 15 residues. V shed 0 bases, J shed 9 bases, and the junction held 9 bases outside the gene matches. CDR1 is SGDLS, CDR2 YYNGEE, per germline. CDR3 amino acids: CASSVDSGDSKTQYF. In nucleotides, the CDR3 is TGTGCCAGCAGCGTAGATAGCGGGGACTCTAAGACGCAGTATTTT.

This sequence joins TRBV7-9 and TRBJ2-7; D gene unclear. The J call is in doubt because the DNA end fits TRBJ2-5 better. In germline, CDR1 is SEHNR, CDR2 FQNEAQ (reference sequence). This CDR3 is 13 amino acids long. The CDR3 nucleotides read TGTGCCAGCAGCTACCAGAGTGCAGAGACCCAGTACTTC. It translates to CASSYQSAETQYF.

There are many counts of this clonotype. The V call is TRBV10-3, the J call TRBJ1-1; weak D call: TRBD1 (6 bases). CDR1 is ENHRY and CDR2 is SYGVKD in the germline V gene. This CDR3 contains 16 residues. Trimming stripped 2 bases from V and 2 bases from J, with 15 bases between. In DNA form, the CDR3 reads TGTGCCATCAGTGAGCCTGCAAGGGGGGATAACACTGAAGCTTTCTTT. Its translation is CAISEPARGDNTEAFF.

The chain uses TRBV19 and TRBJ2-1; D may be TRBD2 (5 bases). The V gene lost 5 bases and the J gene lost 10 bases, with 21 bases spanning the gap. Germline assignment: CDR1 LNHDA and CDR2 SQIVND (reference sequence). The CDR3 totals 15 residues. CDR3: CASSVGPSPTNEQFF. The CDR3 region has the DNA TGTGCCAGTAGTGTCGGGCCTAGCCCCACCAACGAGCAGTTCTTC. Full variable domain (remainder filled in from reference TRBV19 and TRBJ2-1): DGGITQSPKYLFRKEGQNVTLSCEQNLNHDAMYWYRQDPGQGLRLIYYSQIVNDFQKGDIAEGYSVSREKKESFPLTVTSAQKNPTAFYLCASSVGPSPTNEQFFGPGTRLTVL.

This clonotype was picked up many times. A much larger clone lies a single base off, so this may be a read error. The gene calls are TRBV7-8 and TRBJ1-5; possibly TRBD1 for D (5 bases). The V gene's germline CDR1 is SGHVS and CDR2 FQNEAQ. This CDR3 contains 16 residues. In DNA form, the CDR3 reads TGTGCCAGCAGCTTAAGGGGAGGTGGGGGAGGTCAGTCCCAGCATTTT. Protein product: CASSLRGGGGGQSQHF.

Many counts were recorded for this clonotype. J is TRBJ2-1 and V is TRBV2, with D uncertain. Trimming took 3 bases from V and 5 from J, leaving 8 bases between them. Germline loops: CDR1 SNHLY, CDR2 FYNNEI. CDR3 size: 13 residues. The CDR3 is CASSDETDNEQFF. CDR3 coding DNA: TGTGCCAGCAGTGACGAGACCGACAATGAGCAGTTCTTC.

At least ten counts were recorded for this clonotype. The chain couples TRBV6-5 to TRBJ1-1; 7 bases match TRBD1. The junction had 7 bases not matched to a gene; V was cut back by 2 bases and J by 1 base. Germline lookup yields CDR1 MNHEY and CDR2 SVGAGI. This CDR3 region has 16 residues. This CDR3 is CASSYGSGGRNTEAFF. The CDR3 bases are TGTGCCAGCAGTTACGGATCAGGGGGGAGGAACACTGAAGCTTTCTTT.

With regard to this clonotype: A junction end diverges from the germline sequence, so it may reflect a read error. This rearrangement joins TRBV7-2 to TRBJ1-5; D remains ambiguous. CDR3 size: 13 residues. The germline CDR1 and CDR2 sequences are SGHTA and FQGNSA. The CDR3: CASSLALFQPQHF. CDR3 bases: TGCGCCAGCAGCTTAGCCCTATTTCAGCCCCAGCATTTT.

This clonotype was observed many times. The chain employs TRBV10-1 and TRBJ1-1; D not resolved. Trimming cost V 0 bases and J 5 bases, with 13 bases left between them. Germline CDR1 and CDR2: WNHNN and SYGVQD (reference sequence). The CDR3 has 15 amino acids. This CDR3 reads CASSESTSGATEAFF. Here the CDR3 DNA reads TGCGCCAGCAGTGAGTCGACGTCGGGTGCGACTGAAGCTTTCTTT.

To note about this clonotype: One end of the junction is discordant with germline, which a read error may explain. The CDR3 DNA reads TGTGCCACCAGTGAGGCGGGGTCGTCGGAGGGGAACATTCAGTACTTC. Protein sequence: CATSEAGSSEGNIQYF. The chain is built from TRBV10-3 and TRBJ2-4, with D maybe TRBD2 (6 bases). The germline V gene has CDR1 ENHRY and CDR2 SYGVKD. This CDR3 is 16 amino acids long.

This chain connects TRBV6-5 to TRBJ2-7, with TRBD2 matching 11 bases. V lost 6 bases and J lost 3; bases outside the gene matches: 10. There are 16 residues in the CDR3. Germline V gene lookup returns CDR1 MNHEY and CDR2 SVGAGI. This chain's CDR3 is CASSPSSGGAYYEQYF. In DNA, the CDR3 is TGTGCCAGCAGCCCCAGTAGCGGGGGGGCCTACTACGAGCAGTACTTC.

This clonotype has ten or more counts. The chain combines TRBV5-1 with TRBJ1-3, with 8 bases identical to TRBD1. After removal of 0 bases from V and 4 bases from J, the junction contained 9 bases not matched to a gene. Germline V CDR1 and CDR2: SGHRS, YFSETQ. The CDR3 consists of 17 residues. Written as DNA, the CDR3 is TGCGCCAGCAGCTTGGAGGGACAGGCATTTTTCGGAAACACCATATATTTT. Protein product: CASSLEGQAFFGNTIYF.

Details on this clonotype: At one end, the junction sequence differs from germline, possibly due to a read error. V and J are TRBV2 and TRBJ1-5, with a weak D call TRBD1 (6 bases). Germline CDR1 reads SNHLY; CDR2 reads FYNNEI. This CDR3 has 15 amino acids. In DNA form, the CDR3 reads TGTGCCAGCAGCTTAGCGCAGGGGCGGGGCCAGGCTACGCAGTTT. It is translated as CASSLAQGRGQATQF.